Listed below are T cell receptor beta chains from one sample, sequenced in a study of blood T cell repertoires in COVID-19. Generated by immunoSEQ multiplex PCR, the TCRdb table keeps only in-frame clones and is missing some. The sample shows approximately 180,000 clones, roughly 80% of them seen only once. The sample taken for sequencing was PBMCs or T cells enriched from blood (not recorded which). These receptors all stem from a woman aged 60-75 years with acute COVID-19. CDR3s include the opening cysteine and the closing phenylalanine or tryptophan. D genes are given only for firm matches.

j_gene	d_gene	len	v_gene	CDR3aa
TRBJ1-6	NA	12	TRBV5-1	CASRTDNSPLHF
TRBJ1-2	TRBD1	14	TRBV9	CASSPDRGHYGYTF
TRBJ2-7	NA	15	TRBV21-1	CASSKKAGTDYEQYF
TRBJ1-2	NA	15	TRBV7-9	CASSVRHGYNYGYTF
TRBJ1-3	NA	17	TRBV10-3	CAIRQPGRGSTGNTIYF
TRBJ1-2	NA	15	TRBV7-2	CASSLQGPTNYGYTF
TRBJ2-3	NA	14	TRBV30	CAWSEGLSTDTQYF
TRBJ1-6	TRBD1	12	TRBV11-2	CAGTGADSPLHF
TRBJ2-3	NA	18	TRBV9	CASSVEVPGNTHTDTQYF
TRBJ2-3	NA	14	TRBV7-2	CASSFSYNTDTQYF
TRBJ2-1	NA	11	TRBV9	CASSVAGEQFF
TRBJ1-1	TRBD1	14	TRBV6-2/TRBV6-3	CASSDRGLNTEAFF
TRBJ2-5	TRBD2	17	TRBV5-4	CASSLRTSGGAGETQYF
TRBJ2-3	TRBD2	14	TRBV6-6	CASIRGGYTDTQYF
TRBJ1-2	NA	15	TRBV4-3	CASSHRQEANYGYTF
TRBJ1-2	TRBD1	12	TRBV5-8	CASSLRQGFYTF
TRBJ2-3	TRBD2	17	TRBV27	CASSPGTSGTSTDTQYF
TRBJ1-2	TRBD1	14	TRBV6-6	CATYAETGSYGYTF
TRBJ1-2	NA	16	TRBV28	CASSLAGARGGYGYTF
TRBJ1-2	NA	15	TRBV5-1	CASSDGGAGSYGYTF
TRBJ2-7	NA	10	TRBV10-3	CATAGAEQYF
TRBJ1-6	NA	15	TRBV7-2	CASSPFGRRNSPLHF
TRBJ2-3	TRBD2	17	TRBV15	CATSRDPSSGGTDTQYF
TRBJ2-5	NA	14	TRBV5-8	CASSLFPSVETQYF
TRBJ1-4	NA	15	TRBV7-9	CASSLRGQFNEKLFF
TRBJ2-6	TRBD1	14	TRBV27	CATHRQGEANVLTF
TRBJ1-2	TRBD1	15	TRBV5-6	CASSRQGAVDYGYTF
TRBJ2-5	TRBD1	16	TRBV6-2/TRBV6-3	CASSPTGTGFQETQYF
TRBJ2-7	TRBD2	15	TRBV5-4	CASSTRLAGEYEQYF
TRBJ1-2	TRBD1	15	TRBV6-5	CASSYLGTANYGYTF
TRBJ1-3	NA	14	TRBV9	CASSAEPSGNTIYF
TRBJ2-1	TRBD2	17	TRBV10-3	CAISGTSGGRSYNEQFF
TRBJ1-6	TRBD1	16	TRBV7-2	CASSFGGTGYNSPLHF
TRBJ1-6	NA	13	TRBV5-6	CASSLKGDSPLHF
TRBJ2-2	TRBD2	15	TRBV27	CASSTTSGGAGELFF
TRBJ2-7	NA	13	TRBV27	CASRLGGSYEQYF
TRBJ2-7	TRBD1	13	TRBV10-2	CATYGAGGNEQYF
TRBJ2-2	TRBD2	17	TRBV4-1	CAPGGGTGGPSTGELFF
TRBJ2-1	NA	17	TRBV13	CASSLAGIEFSYNEQFF
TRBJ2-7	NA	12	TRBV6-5	CATTLSSYEQYF
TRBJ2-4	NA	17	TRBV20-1	CSASMLQGHGGIAVQYF
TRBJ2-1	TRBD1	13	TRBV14	CASSYRRGNEQFF
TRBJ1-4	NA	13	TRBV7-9	CASNIRPNEKLFF
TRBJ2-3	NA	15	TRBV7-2	CASTLQASSADTQYF
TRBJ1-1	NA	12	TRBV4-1	CASSEGATEAFF
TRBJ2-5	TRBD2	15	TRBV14	CASSQAAGDVLPQYF
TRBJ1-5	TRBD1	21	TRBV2	CASSEAPGTGGSFYSNQPQHF
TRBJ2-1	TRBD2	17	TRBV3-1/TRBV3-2	CASSQDLLAGVPEEQFF
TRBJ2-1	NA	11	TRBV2	CASRMSHEQFF
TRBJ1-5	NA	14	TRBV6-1	CASSEGGVGQPQHF
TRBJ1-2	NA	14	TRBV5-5	CASSSNRGKGGYTF
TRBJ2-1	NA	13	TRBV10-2	CASSDPSPGEQFF
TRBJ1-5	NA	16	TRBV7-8	CASSLASGAVNQPQHF
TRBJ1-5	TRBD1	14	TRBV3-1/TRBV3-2	CASSFRDRDQPQHF
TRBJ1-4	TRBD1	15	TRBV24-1	CATSDPGTGGEKLFF